The entry below describes one TCR beta chain. The specificity of this receptor is unknown. Base qualities are not recorded, but no much larger clone differs from it by a single base. CDR1 and CDR2 are drawn from the germline V gene (reference sequence): LNHDA, SQIVND. From the cysteine up to the phenylalanine, the CDR3 has a length of 13 residues. Just the 39-base CDR3 DNA is kept, in frame starting at base 1. V is trimmed back by 4 bases and J by 6 bases, and the junction contains 3 bases that no gene match accounts for. These data are taken from a study of technical replicates of blood from a handful of donors (dated by TCRdb to 2015 to 2018). The method was the immunoSEQ multiplex PCR assay. The immuneACCESS repertoire file appears here via TCRdb, limited to in-frame rearrangements. These files lack a portion of the clones; in checked studies, under half of the deficit traces to unresolved V genes, and the cause of the others is not known. In all, the sample holds approximately 97,000 clones, and 95% of those were seen once. Together, the top ten hold 0.34% of the sample.

Sequencing was performed on T cells isolated from PBMCs. The rearrangement joined TRBV19 to TRBJ2-1, with 7 bases aligning to TRBD1. The TCR originated in a human donor in good health. The CDR3 is CASSNTGVNEQFF. In nucleotides, the sequence is TGTGCCAGTAGTAATACAGGGGTCAATGAGCAGTTCTTC.